Sequencing of this TCR beta chain was carried out in a study of shared clonotypes between healthy human individuals. Study results and caveats: Clonotypes shared by all four donors outscored non-shared clonotypes in generation probability. Estimated richness was generally greater in naive than memory subsets.

Donors were healthy HIV-negative adults without recently reported acute infections or vaccinations. CD4+ cells were split into CD45RA+ naive and CD45RA-negative memory subsets. The table came from immunoSEQ multiplex PCR; TCRdb's copy has only in-frame clones and leaves some out. The table includes 950,000 to 1,200,000 clones, about 72% detected once. CDR1 and CDR2 (germline): GTSNPN, SVGIG (reference sequence). This CDR3 contains 13 residues. V trimming: 1 base; J trimming: 3 bases; junction bases outside the gene matches: 1. A few counts support this clone. The target antigen is unknown. The TCR sequence derives from a man between 18 and 29 years old in good health. Some clones in this sample may be carry-over from other donors' samples. This chain uses TRBV30 with TRBJ1-2, with TRBD1 matching 8 bases. What was sequenced was memory CD4+ T cells from PBMCs. Noted subset: CD45RA-negative fraction. CDR3 coding DNA: TGTGCCTGGAGTGGGACAGGGTACTATGGCTACACCTTC. Its protein product is CAWSGTGYYGYTF. The full variable domain, its missing parts supplied by reference TRBV30 and TRBJ1-2, is SQTIHQWPATLVQPVGSPLSLECTVEGTSNPNLYWYRQAAGRGLQLLFYSVGIGQISSEVPQNLSASRPQDRQFILSSKKLLLSDSGFYLCAWSGTGYYGYTFGSGTRLTVV.